The clone carrying this T cell receptor (beta chain) was seen many times. What it binds is not known. The authors made cDNA by 5'RACE with 10-nucleotide random UMIs. TCRdb recomputed calls from the 5' RACE reads with MiXCR, one row per CDR3 protein. The table shows 93,000 or so distinct CDR3 sequences, with about 10% occurring only once. Time point: longitudinal time-point 3. Unsorted libraries were prepared from 2 million PBMCs held at -80 C. These data originate in a study of neurological immune-mediated disorders. Study-wide results and limits: None of the CDR3 amino acid sequences found in expanded clones was shared across subjects. This suggests that the TCR-beta repertoires were private in all groups. HTLV-1-associated myelopathy had the most TCR clonal expansion, while multiple sclerosis had the least, a level that fell below healthy controls.

The receptor was derived from a female donor with HTLV-1-associated myelopathy (HAM/TSP). Material: PBMCs.

Here the CDR3 DNA reads TGCGCCAGCAGCTTGGTCCCTAGCGGACAGGGCCATGTAAACACCATATATTTT. Its translation: CASSLVPSGQGHVNTIYF. The gene calls are TRBV5-1 and TRBJ1-3, with TRBD1 matching over 8 bases. J gave up 6 bases and V 0 bases, and 14 bases lay outside the gene matches. The CDR3 is made up of 18 amino acids. In germline, CDR1 is SGHRS, CDR2 YFSETQ. Full variable domain (missing parts from reference TRBV5-1 and TRBJ1-3): KAGVTQTPRYLIKTRGQQVTLSCSPISGHRSVSWYQQTPGQGLQFLFEYFSETQRNKGNFPGRFSGRQFSNSRSEMNVSTLELGDSALYLCASSLVPSGQGHVNTIYFGEGSWLTVV.